These 4 T cell receptor beta chains came from one sample sequenced in a study of T-cell reconstitution after alpha-beta-depleted transplantation in children. Researchers prepared the TCRbeta library using unique molecular identifiers, the study reports. Each CDR3 protein gets one entry after TCRdb re-called the PCR reads with MiXCR. The sample lists roughly 500,000 distinct CDR3 sequences, under 15% occurring once. Sample: PBMCs from the stem cell graft donor, taken from the stem cell graft. All receptors derive from a human donor who donated a stem cell graft to a child with combined immunodeficiency.

This clonotype was picked up a small number of times. The chain joins TRBV10-3 to TRBJ2-1, with TRBD2 identical over 9 bases. V was clipped by 6 bases and J by 8 bases; unmatched bases: 14. This CDR3 contains 16 residues. Germline lookup yields CDR1 ENHRY and CDR2 SYGVKD. The chain's CDR3 is CAIREPRSGSQDEQFF. The CDR3 coding sequence is TGTGCCATCAGGGAGCCCCGTAGCGGGAGCCAGGATGAGCAGTTCTTC.

This clonotype has at least ten counts. This chain links TRBV6-2 or TRBV6-3 with TRBJ2-5; D is undetermined. With 6 bases removed from V and 4 bases from J, the gap between germline ends came to 6 bases. Germline CDR1 reads MNHEY; CDR2 reads SVGEGT. This CDR3 is 11 amino acids long. Here the CDR3 DNA reads TGTGCCAGCAGGGAACGAGAGACCCAGTACTTC. This codes for CASRERETQYF.

This clonotype was seen only once. The chain has TRBV5-1 and TRBJ2-2, with D possibly TRBD1 on 5 matching bases. Germline V gene sequence: CDR1 SGHRS, CDR2 YFSETQ. The CDR3 is made up of 15 amino acids. V dropped 4 bases and J dropped 4 bases, with 14 bases sitting between them. CDR3 sequence: CASSATDPTTGELFF. CDR3 sequence (DNA): TGCGCCAGCAGCGCGACAGATCCGACCACCGGGGAGCTGTTTTTT.

This clonotype was counted only a few times. The V call is TRBV7-8, the J call TRBJ2-1; 7 nucleotides line up with TRBD2. The V and J ends lost 4 bases and 4 bases, in that order; junction bases with no gene match: 10. Germline V gene data show CDR1 as SGHVS and CDR2 as FQNEAQ. The CDR3 is made up of 16 amino acids. As DNA, the CDR3 is TGTGCCAGCAGCTCTTCCGCTAGCGGACTGTACAATGAGCAGTTCTTC. This gives the protein CASSSSASGLYNEQFF.